This section outlines one T cell receptor beta chain sequence together with its context. The target antigen is unknown. This sample was taken from a study of read filtering for tumor transcriptome and immune sequencing. Study details: DNase treatment preceded whole-transcriptome library preparation. Findings and limits, study-wide: This fraction held mixed bone marrow immune cells after CD138-negative sorting. Compared with RNA-seq, IR-seq gave much higher clonotype depth and reliability.

At the time of active disease, bone marrow was collected from every patient. This library used roughly 0.4 ug RNA and molecular barcoded adaptors spanning alpha/delta and beta/gamma chains. Each CDR3 protein is one row after TCRdb ran MiXCR on the reads. The table has about 14,000 distinct CDR3 sequences, 20% seen once. Specimen: a population of CD138-negative cells sorted from bone marrow. The sequence was collected from a donor aged 40 or over with multiple myeloma.

CDR3 region: CASARTSGAGEQYF. In DNA, the CDR3 is TGTGCCAGCGCGAGGACTAGCGGCGCGGGGGAGCAGTACTTC. V gene TRBV3-1 combines with J gene TRBJ2-7; TRBD2 matches at 10 bases. Germline CDR1 and CDR2: LGHDT and YNNKEL (reference sequence). The CDR3 extends over 14 amino acids. The V gene end was trimmed by 8 bases and the J gene end by 7 bases; junction bases not matched to a gene: 11.